The 7 T cell receptor beta chains listed next were all sequenced from one sample in a study of molecular identifiers for immune sequencing clone quantification. MiXCR was run by TCRdb on the PCR reads, yielding one entry per CDR3 protein. The sample lists some 96,000 distinct CDR3 sequences; approximately 24% were seen once. Input material: naive CD8+ T cells from blood, with Jurkat cell RNA spiked in. Subset given: FACS-sorted CD8+CD4-CCR7+CD45RA+ naive T cells. These receptors came from a human donor in good health. Some libraries in this study had Jurkat cell RNA spiked in.

This clonotype has a count of ten or more. The V and J genes are TRBV11-2 and TRBJ2-3; 12 nucleotides line up with TRBD2. The V segment lost 2 bases and the J segment 2 bases; nucleotides outside the gene matches: 8. Germline lookup yields CDR1 SGHAT and CDR2 FQNNGV. The CDR3 spans 18 residues. The DNA of the CDR3 is TGTGCCAGCAGCTTACCTCTAGCGGGGGGGAGGAACACAGATACGCAGTATTTT. Its translation: CASSLPLAGGRNTDTQYF.

To note about this clonotype: Because it lacks the conserved phenylalanine or tryptophan at the end, this CDR3 is likely a read error. The chain employs TRBV5-1 and TRBJ2-7, with D tentatively TRBD1 (6 bases). This CDR3 contains 16 residues. The V and J ends lost 3 bases and 3 bases respectively, with 19 bases between them. The germline V gene has CDR1 SGHRS and CDR2 YFSETQ. The CDR3 reads CASSSPKGTRGYEQYI. In DNA, the CDR3 is TGCGCCAGCAGCTCTCCCAAGGGGACACGAGGCTACGAGCAGTACATC.

Regarding this clonotype: It may be a read error: a sequence one base away is much more abundant. CDR3 sequence: CASSQGPAQETQYF. The CDR3 bases are TGCGCCAGCAGCCAAGGGCCAGCCCAAGAGACCCAGTACTTC. This chain joins TRBV4-1 and TRBJ2-5, with D unclear. The CDR3 sequence is 14 residues long. Germline V gives CDR1 MGHRA, CDR2 YSYEKL. V was cut by 1 base and J by 1 base, with 7 bases left in between.

Comments on this clonotype: One base away lies a much larger clone, so this may be a sequencing read error. The chain couples TRBV25-1 to TRBJ1-2, with TRBD1 identical over 8 bases. The trim removed 3 bases at V and 7 bases at J, leaving 7 bases unmatched. The CDR3 runs 14 residues. Germline CDR1 MGHDK, CDR2 SYGVNS. The CDR3 DNA follows: TGTGCCAGCAGTGATAGTCCCGGGACAGGTGGCTACACCTTC. Its protein is CASSDSPGTGGYTF.

To note about this clonotype: This may stem from a read error, because a much larger clone lies one nucleotide away. The chain combines TRBV7-6 with TRBJ2-7, with 7 nucleotides matching TRBD2. CDR1 and CDR2 (germline): SGHVS, FNYEAQ. The CDR3 has 16 amino acids. The chain's CDR3 is CASGLASGVGDYEQYF. The CDR3 DNA reads TGTGCCAGCGGCTTAGCTAGCGGAGTAGGAGACTACGAGCAGTACTTC.

This clonotype occurred many times. This chain links TRBV6-1 with TRBJ1-1, with D tentatively TRBD1 (5 bases). Deletions cut 4 bases from V and 0 bases from J, with 6 bases between. The CDR3 runs 13 residues. Germline V gene lookup returns CDR1 MNHNS and CDR2 SASEGT. CDR3 nucleotide sequence: TGTGCCAGCAGTGGGACATTGAACACTGAAGCTTTCTTT. This translates into CASSGTLNTEAFF.

This clonotype appeared once. The gene calls are TRBV28 and TRBJ2-5; 11 nucleotides match TRBD2. This CDR3 is 16 amino acids long. Unmatched junction bases numbered 12, after V lost 3 bases and J lost 9 bases. CDR1 MDHEN and CDR2 SYDVKM come from the germline V gene. This chain's CDR3 is CASSFLAGGPGEAQYF. For the CDR3, the DNA is TGTGCCAGCAGTTTCTTAGCGGGAGGGCCTGGGGAGGCCCAGTACTTC.